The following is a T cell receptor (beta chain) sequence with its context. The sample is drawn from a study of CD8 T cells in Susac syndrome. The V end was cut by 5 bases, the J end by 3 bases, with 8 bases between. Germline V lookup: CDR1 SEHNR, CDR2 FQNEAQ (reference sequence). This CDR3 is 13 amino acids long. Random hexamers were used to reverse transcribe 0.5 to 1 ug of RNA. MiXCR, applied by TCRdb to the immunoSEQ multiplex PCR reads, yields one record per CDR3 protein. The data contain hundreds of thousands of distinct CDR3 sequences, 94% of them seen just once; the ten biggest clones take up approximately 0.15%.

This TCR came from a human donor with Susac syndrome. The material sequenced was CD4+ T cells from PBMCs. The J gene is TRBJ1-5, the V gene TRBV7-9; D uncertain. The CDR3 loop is CASSRGHNQPQHF. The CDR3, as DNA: TGTGCCAGCAGCAGAGGCCACAATCAGCCCCAGCATTTT.